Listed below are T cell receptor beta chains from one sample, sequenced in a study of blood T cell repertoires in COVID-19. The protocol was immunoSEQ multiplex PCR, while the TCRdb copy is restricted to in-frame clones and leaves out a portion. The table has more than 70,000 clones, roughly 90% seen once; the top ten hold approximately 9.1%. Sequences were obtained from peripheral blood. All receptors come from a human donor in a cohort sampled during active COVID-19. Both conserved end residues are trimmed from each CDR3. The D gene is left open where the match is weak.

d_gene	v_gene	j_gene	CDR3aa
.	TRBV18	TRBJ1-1	ASSPPILGANTEAF
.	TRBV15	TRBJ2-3	ATSRDSGTFSTDTQY
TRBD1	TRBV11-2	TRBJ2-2	ASSYSGGTGELF
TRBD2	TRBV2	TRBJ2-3	ASTYASGRAADTQY
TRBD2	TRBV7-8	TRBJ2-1	ASSLGGSGSFNEQF
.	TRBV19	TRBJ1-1	ASSYYREAF
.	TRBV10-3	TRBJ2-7	ATGTLTYEQY
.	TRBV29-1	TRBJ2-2	SVDRGSGELF
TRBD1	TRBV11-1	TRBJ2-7	ASSSGDRGTYEQY
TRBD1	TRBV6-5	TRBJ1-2	ASSPGQGARGYT
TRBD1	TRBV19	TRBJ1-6	ASSSGAGRQGGNSPLH
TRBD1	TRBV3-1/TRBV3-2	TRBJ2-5	ASSQGTGQETQY
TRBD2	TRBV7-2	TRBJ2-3	ASSRSGGLTDTQY
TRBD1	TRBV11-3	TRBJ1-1	ASSLDGGQGTEAF
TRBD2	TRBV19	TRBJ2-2	ASSPARGGIAVTGELF
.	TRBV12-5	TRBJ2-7	ASGLDPHTYEQY
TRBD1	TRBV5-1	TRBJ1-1	ASSGWTGDTEAF
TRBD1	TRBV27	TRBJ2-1	ASTFTGQGVRSEQF
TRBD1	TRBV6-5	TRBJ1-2	ASSYSEQGAYGYT
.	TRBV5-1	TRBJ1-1	ASSQKQGNTEAF
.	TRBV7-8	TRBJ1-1	ASSLSPGGAVNTEAF
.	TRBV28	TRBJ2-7	ASTILSDGEQY
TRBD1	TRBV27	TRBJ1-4	ASSARQGASINEKLF
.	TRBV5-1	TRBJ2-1	ASSLSSKSTQNEQF
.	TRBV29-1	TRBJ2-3	SVGVYRTDTQY
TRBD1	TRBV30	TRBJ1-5	AWSPGQGAQINQPQH
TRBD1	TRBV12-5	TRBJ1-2	ASERTGGFGYT
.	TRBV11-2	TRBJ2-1	ASSLDLPSNEQF
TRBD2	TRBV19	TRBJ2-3	ARTRTSGSSGTDTQY
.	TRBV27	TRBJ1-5	ASSLRRGSNQPQH
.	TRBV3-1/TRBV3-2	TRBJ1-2	ASRGGMNYGYT
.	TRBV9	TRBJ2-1	ASSPTAYNEQF
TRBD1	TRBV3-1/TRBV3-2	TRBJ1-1	ASSQVLGQVITF
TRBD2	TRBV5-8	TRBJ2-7	ADSGGGTVYEQY
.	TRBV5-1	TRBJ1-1	ASSLQGNTEAF
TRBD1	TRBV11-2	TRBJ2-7	ASMGQGSRDEQY
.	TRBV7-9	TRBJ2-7	ASSLGRGSYEQY
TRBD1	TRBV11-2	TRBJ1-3	ASSPDRSSGNTIY
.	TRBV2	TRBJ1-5	ASSEGGHGRH
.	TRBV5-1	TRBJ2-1	ASSAEREQF
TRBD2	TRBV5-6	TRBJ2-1	ASSFWAGGDNEQF
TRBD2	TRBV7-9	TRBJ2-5	ASSFTSGGAVVETQY
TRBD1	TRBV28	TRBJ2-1	ASRLRQGKQF
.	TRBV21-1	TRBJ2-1	ASSNRVLAGGYNEQF
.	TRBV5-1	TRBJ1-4	ASSSATNEKLF
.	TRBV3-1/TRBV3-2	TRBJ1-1	ASRAGTQNTEAF
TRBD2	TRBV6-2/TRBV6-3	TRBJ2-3	ASSDPGLAGKTGTDTQY
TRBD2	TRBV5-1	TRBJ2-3	ASSLVGLAGGGDTQY
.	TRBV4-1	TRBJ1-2	ASSQLRQQEGYT
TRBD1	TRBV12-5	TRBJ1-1	ASGLVRDFQGARSEAF